Reported below is one TCR beta chain. The antigen is not known. This specimen comes from a study of cytomegalovirus exposure and HLA in healthy donors. Broader study findings: Later analysis showed TCR association rates varying by HLA locus, highest for DRB1 and lowest for HLA-C.

CDR1 SNHLY and CDR2 FYNNEI come from the germline V gene. The CDR3 has 16 amino acids. With 3 bases clipped from V and 0 bases from J, the junction kept 7 bases outside the gene matches. The PCR contained 60 Vbeta and 13 Jbeta primers. Clones were read by immunoSEQ multiplex PCR, and TCRdb kept only the in-frame ones, dropping some. Of more than 60,000 clones in the sample, approximately 80% are singletons; the top ten hold about 8.2%. The V gene is TRBV2, the J gene TRBJ1-1, with 7 bases aligning to TRBD1. The clonotype originates from a woman aged 40 to 50 in good health and CMV-seropositive. Sequenced: PBMCs. The CDR3 sequence is CASSDGQGGLNTEAFF. The CDR3 bases are TGTGCCAGCAGTGACGGGCAGGGGGGCTTGAACACTGAAGCTTTCTTT.